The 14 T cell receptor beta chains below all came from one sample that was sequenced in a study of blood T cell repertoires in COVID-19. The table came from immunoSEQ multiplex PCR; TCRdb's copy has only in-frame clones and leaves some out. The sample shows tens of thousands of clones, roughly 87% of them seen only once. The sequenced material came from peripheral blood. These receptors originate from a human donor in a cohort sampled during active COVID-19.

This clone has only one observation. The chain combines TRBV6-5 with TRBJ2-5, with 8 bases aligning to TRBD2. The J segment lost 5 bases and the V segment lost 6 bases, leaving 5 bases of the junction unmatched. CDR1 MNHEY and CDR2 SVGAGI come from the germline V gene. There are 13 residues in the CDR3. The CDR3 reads CASSGRAEETQYF. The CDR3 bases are TGTGCCAGCAGCGGGAGGGCGGAGGAGACCCAGTACTTC.

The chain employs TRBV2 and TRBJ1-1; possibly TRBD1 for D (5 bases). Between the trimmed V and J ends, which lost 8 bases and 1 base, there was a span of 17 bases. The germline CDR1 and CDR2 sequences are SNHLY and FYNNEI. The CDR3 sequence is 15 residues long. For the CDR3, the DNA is TGTGCCAGCGAACAGGCTGGGGTAGGGAACACTGAAGCTTTCTTT. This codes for CASEQAGVGNTEAFF. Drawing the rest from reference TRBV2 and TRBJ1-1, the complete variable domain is EPEVTQTPSHQVTQMGQEVILRCVPISNHLYFYWYRQILGQKVEFLVSFYNNEISEKSEIFDDQFSVERPDGSNFTLKIRSTKLEDSAMYFCASEQAGVGNTEAFFGQGTRLTVV.

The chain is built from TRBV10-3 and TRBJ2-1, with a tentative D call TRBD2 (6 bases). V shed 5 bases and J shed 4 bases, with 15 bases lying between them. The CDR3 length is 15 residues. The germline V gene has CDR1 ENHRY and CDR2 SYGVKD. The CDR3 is CAISPGGSGYNEQFF. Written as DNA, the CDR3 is TGTGCCATCAGTCCCGGGGGTAGCGGATACAATGAGCAGTTCTTC.

CDR3 sequence reads: CASNPSGVQETQYF. The CDR3 DNA sequence: TGTGCCAGCAATCCAAGCGGGGTCCAAGAGACCCAGTACTTC. The chain employs TRBV13 and TRBJ2-5; 7 nucleotides align to TRBD2. The CDR3 is 14 residues long. Per the germline V gene, CDR1 is PRHDT and CDR2 is FYEKMQ (reference sequence). V lost 7 bases, J lost 1 base, and 6 bases stayed unmatched. Complete variable domain (other parts from reference TRBV13 and TRBJ2-5): AAGVIQSPRHLIKEKRETATLKCYPIPRHDTVYWYQQGPGQDPQFLISFYEKMQSDKGSIPDRFSAQQFSDYHSELNMSSLELGDSALYFCASNPSGVQETQYFGPGTRLLVL.

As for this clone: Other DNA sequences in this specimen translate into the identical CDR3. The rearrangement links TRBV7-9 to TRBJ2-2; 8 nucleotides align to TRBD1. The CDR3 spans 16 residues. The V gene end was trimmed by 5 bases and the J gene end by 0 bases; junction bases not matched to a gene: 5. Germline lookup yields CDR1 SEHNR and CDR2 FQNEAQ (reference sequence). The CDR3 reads CASSPGGGTNTGELFF. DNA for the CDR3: TGTGCCAGCAGCCCAGGGGGCGGAACGAACACCGGGGAGCTGTTTTTT.

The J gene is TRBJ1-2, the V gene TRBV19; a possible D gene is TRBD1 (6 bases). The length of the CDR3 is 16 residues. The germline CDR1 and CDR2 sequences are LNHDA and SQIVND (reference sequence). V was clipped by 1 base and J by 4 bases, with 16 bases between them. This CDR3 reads CASSIGSTQGIYGYTF. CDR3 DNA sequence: TGTGCCAGTAGTATAGGTTCAACCCAGGGGATCTATGGCTACACCTTC.

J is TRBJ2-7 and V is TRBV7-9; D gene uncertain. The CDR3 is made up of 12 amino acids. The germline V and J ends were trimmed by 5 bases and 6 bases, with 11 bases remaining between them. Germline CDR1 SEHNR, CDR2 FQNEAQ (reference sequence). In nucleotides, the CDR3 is TGTGCCAGCAGCCGCCCAGGTGGCGAGCAGTACTTC. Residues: CASSRPGGEQYF.

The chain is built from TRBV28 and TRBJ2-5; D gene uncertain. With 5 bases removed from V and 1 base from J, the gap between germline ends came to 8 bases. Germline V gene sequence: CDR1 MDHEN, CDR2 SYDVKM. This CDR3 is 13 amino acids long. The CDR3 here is CASSPAAQETQYF. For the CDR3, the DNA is TGTGCCAGCAGTCCCGCGGCCCAAGAGACCCAGTACTTC. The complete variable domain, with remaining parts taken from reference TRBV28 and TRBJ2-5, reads DVKVTQSSRYLVKRTGEKVFLECVQDMDHENMFWYRQDPGLGLRLIYFSYDVKMKEKGDIPEGYSVSREKKERFSLILESASTNQTSMYLCASSPAAQETQYFGPGTRLLVL.

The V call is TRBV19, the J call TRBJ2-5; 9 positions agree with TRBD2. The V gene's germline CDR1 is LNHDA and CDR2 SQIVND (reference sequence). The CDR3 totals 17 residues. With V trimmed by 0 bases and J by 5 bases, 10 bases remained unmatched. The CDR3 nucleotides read TGTGCCAGTAGTATAGATTGGATAGCGGGGGCCCGGGAGACCCAGTACTTC. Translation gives CASSIDWIAGARETQYF.

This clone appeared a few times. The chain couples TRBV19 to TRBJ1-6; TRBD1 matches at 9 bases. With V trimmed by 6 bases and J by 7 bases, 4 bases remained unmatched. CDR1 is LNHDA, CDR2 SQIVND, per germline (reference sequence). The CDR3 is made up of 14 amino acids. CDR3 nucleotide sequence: TGTGCCAGTAGCCGGACAGGGGCGAATTCACCCCTCCACTTT. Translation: CASSRTGANSPLHF.

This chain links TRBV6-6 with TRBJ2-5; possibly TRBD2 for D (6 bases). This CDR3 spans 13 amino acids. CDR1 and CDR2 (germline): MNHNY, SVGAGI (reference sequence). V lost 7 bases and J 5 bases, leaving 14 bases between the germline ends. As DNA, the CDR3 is TGTGCCAGCATACCCGTTGGGGGGGAGACCCAGTACTTC. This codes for CASIPVGGETQYF.

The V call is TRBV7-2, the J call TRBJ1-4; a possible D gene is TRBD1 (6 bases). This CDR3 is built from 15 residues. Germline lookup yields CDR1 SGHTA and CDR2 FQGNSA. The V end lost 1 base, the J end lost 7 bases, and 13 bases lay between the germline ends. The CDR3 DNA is TGTGCCAGCAGCTTAGGGGGGACATCTGGTGAAAAACTGTTTTTT. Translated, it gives CASSLGGTSGEKLFF.

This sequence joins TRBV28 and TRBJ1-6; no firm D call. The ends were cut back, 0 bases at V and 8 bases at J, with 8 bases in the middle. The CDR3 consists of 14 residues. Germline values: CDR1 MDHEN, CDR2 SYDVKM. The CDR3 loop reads CASSLWRNDSPLHF. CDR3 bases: TGTGCCAGCAGTTTATGGAGGAACGATTCACCCCTCCACTTT.

This CDR3 reads CATKEGGINYGYTF. The CDR3, as DNA: TGTGCCACAAAGGAAGGAGGGATAAACTATGGCTACACCTTC. The V gene is TRBV2, the J gene TRBJ1-2; D not certain. The CDR3 has 14 amino acids. Germline assignment: CDR1 SNHLY and CDR2 FYNNEI. V lost 10 bases and J 2 bases, leaving 17 bases between the germline ends.